This T cell receptor beta chain stems from a study of T cells in Graves' hyperthyroidism and ophthalmopathy. The definition of stable Graves' hyperthyroidism was no ophthalmopathy progression within 18 months. Newly diagnosed hyperthyroidism patients aged 18 to 65 years had disease lasting under 2 months. TCR beta CDR3 sequences were amplified from RNA transcripts. First-round RT-PCR targeting the TCR CDR3 was performed with the HTBI primer set. Each CDR3 protein gets one entry after TCRdb re-called the multiplex PCR reads with MiXCR. The table shows under 350,000 distinct CDR3 sequences, with around a sixth occurring only once. V lost 3 bases to trimming and J lost 7 bases, with 7 bases between them. CDR1 and CDR2 (germline): SQVTM, ANQGSEA. The CDR3 has 11 amino acids.

Sequenced sample: blood. The chain links TRBV29-1 to TRBJ2-1; D remains ambiguous. This sequence was found in a woman between 50 and 59 years old with Graves' hyperthyroidism. This CDR3 is CSVDGGNEQFF. The CDR3, as DNA: TGCAGCGTTGATGGTGGGAATGAGCAGTTCTTC.